This TCR beta chain was found in a study of blood T cell repertoires in COVID-19. In the study's own analysis: Researchers report that nucleated cell counts were estimated from reference gene primer amplification. Sequencing was performed with immunoSEQ multiplex PCR; in TCRdb, only in-frame clones are kept and a portion is missing. D and trimming come from the DNA, and the V and J calls and clone size come from that table. Here the sample spans some 250,000 clones, 81% being singletons. Germline values: CDR1 LGHNA, CDR2 YSLEER. This CDR3 region has 16 residues. After removal of 0 bases from V and 4 bases from J, the junction contained 8 bases not matched to a gene.

The chain carries TRBV4-3 and TRBJ1-2; 7 nucleotides line up with TRBD1. The source is a woman aged 60-70 years with active or convalescent COVID-19. Material for sequencing was peripheral blood. The CDR3 region is CASSQETGARPYGYTF. The CDR3 nucleotides read TGCGCCAGCAGCCAAGAAACAGGGGCCAGACCCTATGGCTACACCTTC.